The 26 T cell receptor beta chains listed next were all sequenced from one sample in a study of blood T cell repertoires in COVID-19. TCRdb's table, derived via immunoSEQ multiplex PCR, lists solely in-frame clones and lacks some. This sample has about 35,000 clones; over 80% occur once, and the top ten carry 10%. Input material: peripheral blood. These receptors were collected from a man of 80 years or more with active COVID-19.

This clone occurred once. The CDR3 protein is CATSSGASGRLAKNIQYF. CDR3 nucleotides: TGTGCCACCAGCAGCGGGGCTAGCGGCCGTCTAGCCAAAAACATTCAGTACTTC. The chain has TRBV15 and TRBJ2-4; 7 bases line up with TRBD2. Germline V gene data show CDR1 as LNHNV and CDR2 as YYDKDF (reference sequence). This CDR3 is built from 18 residues. After removal of 3 bases from V and 0 bases from J, the junction contained 11 bases not matched to a gene.

This clone was observed a single time. J is TRBJ1-6 and V is TRBV28, with TRBD1 identical over 9 bases. Looked up from germline, CDR1 is MDHEN and CDR2 is SYDVKM. This CDR3 has 15 amino acids. The junction had 7 bases not matched to a gene; V was cut back by 6 bases and J by 7 bases. The CDR3 DNA follows: TGTGCCAGCAGCCCCCACAGGGGGCCGAATTCACCCCTCCACTTT. Its translation is CASSPHRGPNSPLHF.

This clone was counted a few times. The rearrangement links TRBV20-1 to TRBJ2-1, with no clear D. CDR1 is DFQATT, CDR2 SNEGSKA, per germline (reference sequence). This CDR3 has 11 residues. V was clipped by 4 bases and J by 7 bases, with 8 bases between them. The CDR3 protein is CSATNLNEQFF. CDR3 in DNA: TGCAGTGCTACCAATTTGAATGAGCAGTTCTTC.

This clone was counted a single time. V is TRBV6-5 and J is TRBJ1-5, with D possibly matching TRBD1 (5 bases). This CDR3 has 15 amino acids. Germline V lookup: CDR1 MNHEY, CDR2 SVGAGI. V lost 4 bases, J lost 3 bases, and 13 bases lay in between. The CDR3 bases are TGTGCCAGCAGTTTGGCCCGGGGGATCAATCAGCCCCAGCATTTT. Amino acids: CASSLARGINQPQHF.

The chain uses TRBV18 and TRBJ2-1; TRBD2 agrees at 14 bases. The CDR3 is 19 amino acids. Germline V gene lookup returns CDR1 KGHSH and CDR2 LQKENI. Unmatched junction bases numbered 11, after V lost 6 bases and J lost 1 base. The DNA of the CDR3 is TGTGCCAGCTCCCCCTTTGGACTAGCGGGAGGCATATCCTACAATGAGCAGTTCTTC. Residues: CASSPFGLAGGISYNEQFF.

V usage is TRBV19 and J usage is TRBJ2-5, with TRBD1 identical over 7 bases. V shed 4 bases, J shed 2 bases, and the junction held 7 bases outside the gene matches. Germline V CDR1 and CDR2: LNHDA, SQIVND (reference sequence). CDR3 length: 15 amino acids. CDR3: CASSTQTGRQETQYF. The CDR3 DNA reads TGTGCCAGTAGTACCCAGACAGGGCGACAAGAGACCCAGTACTTC.

This chain links TRBV5-1 with TRBJ2-3, with 12 bases matching TRBD2. The CDR3 loop spans 18 amino acids. Trimming cost V 4 bases and J 3 bases; bases outside gene matches: 12. Per the germline V gene, CDR1 is SGHRS and CDR2 is YFSETQ. CDR3 DNA: TGCGCCAGCAGCAGTTCTAGCGGGAGGGCCCTAAGGACAGATACGCAGTATTTT. Its translation is CASSSSSGRALRTDTQYF.

CDR3 in amino acids: CSVGQGYNEQFF. CDR3 DNA sequence: TGCAGCGTTGGCCAGGGGTATAATGAGCAGTTCTTC. The J gene is TRBJ2-1, the V gene TRBV29-1, with D possibly matching TRBD1 (6 bases). Germline loops: CDR1 SQVTM, CDR2 ANQGSEA. This CDR3 is built from 12 residues. V lost 4 bases and J lost 7, with 11 bases in between.

The CDR3 region has the DNA TGCGCCACCTCAATCCACGGGACAGGGGCGGACATTCAGTACTTC. It translates to CATSIHGTGADIQYF. This chain uses TRBV5-1 with TRBJ2-4; TRBD1 matches 10 bases. Germline values: CDR1 SGHRS, CDR2 YFSETQ. This CDR3 is built from 15 residues. The trim removed 9 bases at V and 8 bases at J, leaving 14 bases unmatched.

The chain employs TRBV3-1 (or the pseudogene TRBV3-2) and TRBJ1-4; D not resolved. The CDR3 loop spans 12 amino acids. Trimming removed 6 bases from V and 5 bases from J, with 7 bases in between. The germline V gene encodes CDR1 LGHDT and CDR2 YNNKEL (reference sequence). The CDR3: CASRASNEKLFF. Here the CDR3 DNA reads TGTGCCAGCAGGGCCTCAAATGAAAAACTGTTTTTT.

This chain's CDR3 is CASLLAGGSNTGELFF. As DNA, the CDR3 is TGCGCCAGCCTACTAGCGGGAGGATCGAACACCGGGGAGCTGTTTTTT. The chain has TRBV23-1 and TRBJ2-2, with 12 bases fitting TRBD2. TRBV23-1 is flagged as an ORF with uncertain function. With V trimmed by 8 bases and J by 0 bases, 4 bases remained unmatched. This CDR3 region has 16 residues.

The rearrangement joins TRBV20-1 to TRBJ2-3, with 10 bases lining up with TRBD2. V lost 3 bases and J lost 0; bases outside the gene matches: 6. The CDR3 is made up of 16 amino acids. In germline, CDR1 is DFQATT, CDR2 SNEGSKA (reference sequence). The CDR3 DNA reads TGCAGTGCTAGTAGCGGGAGGAACCCTAGCACAGATACGCAGTATTTT. Translating gives CSASSGRNPSTDTQYF.

This chain uses TRBV5-1 with TRBJ1-6; 8 nucleotides match TRBD1. V shed 5 bases, J shed 7 bases, and the junction held 8 bases outside the gene matches. The CDR3 is made up of 15 amino acids. In germline, CDR1 is SGHRS, CDR2 YFSETQ. CDR3 sequence: CASRPGQGYNSPLHF. Here the CDR3 DNA reads TGCGCCAGCAGACCCGGACAGGGATACAATTCACCCCTCCACTTT.

The chain carries TRBV7-2 and TRBJ2-5; no reliable D call. Trimming shortened V by 1 base and J by 4 bases, and 13 bases separated the two germline ends. This CDR3 region has 15 residues. Germline V gene lookup returns CDR1 SGHTA and CDR2 FQGNSA. This CDR3 is CASSLVGQDLETQYF. The CDR3, as DNA: TGTGCCAGCAGCTTAGTAGGCCAGGATTTAGAGACCCAGTACTTC.

This clone was counted a single time. The rearrangement joins TRBV9 to TRBJ2-5, with 9 bases identical to TRBD2. Trimming took 5 bases from V and 3 from J; bases not matched to a gene: 14. The germline CDR1 and CDR2 sequences are SGDLS and YYNGEE. The CDR3 is made up of 17 amino acids. The CDR3 loop is CASSLSSSLAGKETQYF. The CDR3 DNA reads TGTGCCAGCAGTTTATCCTCCTCACTAGCGGGTAAAGAGACCCAGTACTTC.

The chain links TRBV10-3 to TRBJ1-2, with D tentatively TRBD1 (6 bases). Germline-derived CDR1 and CDR2 are ENHRY and SYGVKD. Trimming removed 0 bases from V and 5 bases from J, with 16 bases in between. The CDR3 loop spans 16 amino acids. This CDR3 reads CAISESTGTGFYGYTF. DNA of the CDR3: TGTGCCATCAGTGAGTCGACGGGCACAGGGTTTTATGGCTACACCTTC.

Comment on this clone: The identical CDR3 is also encoded by other nucleotide sequences in the sample. The chain employs TRBV15 and TRBJ2-3; 7 bases fit TRBD1. V gave up 3 bases and J gave up 6 bases; unmatched junction bases: 0. The CDR3 loop spans 12 amino acids. Germline V lookup: CDR1 LNHNV, CDR2 YYDKDF (reference sequence). CDR3 amino acids: CATSRDRDTQYF. The CDR3 DNA follows: TGTGCCACCAGCAGGGACAGGGATACGCAGTATTTT.

The genes are TRBV28 and TRBJ1-6; a weak D match, TRBD1 (6 bases). V lost 8 bases and J 7 bases, leaving 12 bases between the germline ends. CDR1 is MDHEN, CDR2 SYDVKM, per germline. The CDR3 consists of 13 residues. In DNA, the CDR3 is TGTGCCAGCCTAGGGGGAATCAATTCACCCCTCCACTTT. Its translation: CASLGGINSPLHF.

The chain joins TRBV11-2 to TRBJ2-3; TRBD2 matches at 11 bases. Per the germline V gene, CDR1 is SGHAT and CDR2 is FQNNGV. The CDR3 has 16 residues. The junction had 9 bases not matched to a gene; V was cut back by 4 bases and J by 6 bases. The CDR3 is CASSYSGRAPVDTQYF. In DNA form, the CDR3 reads TGTGCCAGCAGCTATAGCGGGAGGGCCCCGGTGGATACGCAGTATTTT.

This chain links TRBV27 with TRBJ1-5; tentative D call: TRBD1 (5 bases). The CDR3 is 17 residues long. Germline V CDR1 and CDR2: MNHEY, SMNVEV (reference sequence). Trimming stripped 3 bases from V and 0 bases from J, with 15 bases between. This CDR3 is CASSFRGGVNSNQPQHF. CDR3 nucleotides: TGTGCCAGCAGTTTCCGGGGGGGTGTTAATAGCAATCAGCCCCAGCATTTT.

The V gene is TRBV5-1, the J gene TRBJ2-7; the D gene is possibly TRBD2 (6 bases). Germline V gives CDR1 SGHRS, CDR2 YFSETQ. The CDR3 runs to 14 residues. Trimming cost V 1 base and J 0 bases, with 8 bases left between them. The CDR3 sequence is CASSLSGGSYEQYF. The CDR3 DNA reads TGCGCCAGCAGCTTGTCCGGGGGCTCCTACGAGCAGTACTTC.

The gene calls are TRBV9 and TRBJ2-2, with D possibly TRBD2 on 5 matching bases. V was cut by 2 bases and J by 0 bases, with 8 bases left in between. CDR1 SGDLS and CDR2 YYNGEE come from the germline V gene. CDR3 size: 15 residues. In DNA form, the CDR3 reads TGTGCCAGCAGCGTTGGACTCTCGAACACCGGGGAGCTGTTTTTT. Translating it yields CASSVGLSNTGELFF. The whole variable domain, filled in from reference TRBV9 and TRBJ2-2, reads DSGVTQTPKHLITATGQRVTLRCSPRSGDLSVYWYQQSLDQGLQFLIQYYNGEERAKGNILERFSAQQFPDLHSELNLSSLELGDSALYFCASSVGLSNTGELFFGEGSRLTVL.

J is TRBJ2-1 and V is TRBV6-6; D remains ambiguous. The V and J ends lost 7 bases and 11 bases respectively, with 18 bases between them. The CDR3 spans 13 residues. Germline V gene sequence: CDR1 MNHNY, CDR2 SVGAGI (reference sequence). The CDR3 DNA sequence: TGTGCCAGCAAAAACAACCAGTTAAGTAAGCAGTTCTTC. As protein: CASKNNQLSKQFF.

The chain combines TRBV18 with TRBJ1-6; 7 bases are a match to TRBD1. V trimming: 3 bases; J trimming: 10 bases; junction bases outside the gene matches: 6. Germline CDR1 KGHSH, CDR2 LQKENI. The length of the CDR3 is 14 residues. CDR3 bases: TGTGCCAGCTCACCCGACAGGGCTAAGTCACCCCTCCACTTT. It translates to CASSPDRAKSPLHF.

This rearrangement joins TRBV3-1 (or the pseudogene TRBV3-2) to TRBJ1-1, with D possibly matching TRBD1 (6 bases). Germline CDR1 reads LGHDT; CDR2 reads YNNKEL (reference sequence). This CDR3 region has 13 residues. V shed 0 bases and J shed 5 bases, with 7 bases lying between them. As DNA, the CDR3 is TGTGCCAGCAGCCAAGATAGGGGGACTGAAGCTTTCTTT. This codes for CASSQDRGTEAFF.

The chain has TRBV5-4 and TRBJ1-2, with 9 bases identical to TRBD1. CDR1 and CDR2 from the germline V gene are SGHNT and YYREEE (reference sequence). The CDR3 contains 16 residues. V trimming: 4 bases; J trimming: 1 base; junction bases outside the gene matches: 8. CDR3 loop: CASSPGQGANNYGYTF. The CDR3 DNA reads as TGTGCCAGCAGCCCGGGACAGGGCGCCAATAACTATGGCTACACCTTC.